This entry describes one T cell receptor beta chain. This entry is derived from a study of identical twins. TCRdb re-analysed the 5' RACE reads in MiXCR, keeping a single row per CDR3 protein. Of hundreds of thousands of distinct CDR3 sequences in the sample, around 20% are singletons; the top ten hold roughly 4%. Germline CDR1 and CDR2: PRHDT and FYEKMQ (reference sequence). Between the trimmed V and J ends, which lost 2 bases and 4 bases, there was a span of 15 bases. The length of the CDR3 is 16 residues. These same data were also listed under a study on T cells expressing NK-cell markers. That work contributes: Four of the donors also had these clonotypes leading their CD3+CD56-NKG2C+ fraction.

V is TRBV13 and J is TRBJ2-1, with TRBD2 as a possible D gene (6 bases). The sequenced material came from PBMCs. The sequence was collected from a woman aged 18-30 years in good health. CDR3 nucleotide sequence: TGTGCCAGCAGCTTATGGGGGGACCCTTATTACAATGAGCAGTTCTTC. Protein product: CASSLWGDPYYNEQFF.